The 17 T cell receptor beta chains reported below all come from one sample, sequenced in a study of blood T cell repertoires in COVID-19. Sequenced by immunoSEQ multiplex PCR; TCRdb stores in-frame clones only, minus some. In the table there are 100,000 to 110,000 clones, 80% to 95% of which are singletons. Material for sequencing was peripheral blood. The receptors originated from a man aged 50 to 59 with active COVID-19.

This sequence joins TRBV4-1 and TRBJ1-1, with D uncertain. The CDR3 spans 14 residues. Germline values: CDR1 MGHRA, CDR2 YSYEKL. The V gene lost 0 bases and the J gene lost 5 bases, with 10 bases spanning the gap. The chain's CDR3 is CASSQDQSPTEAFF. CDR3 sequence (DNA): TGCGCCAGCAGCCAAGATCAGTCGCCGACTGAAGCTTTCTTT.

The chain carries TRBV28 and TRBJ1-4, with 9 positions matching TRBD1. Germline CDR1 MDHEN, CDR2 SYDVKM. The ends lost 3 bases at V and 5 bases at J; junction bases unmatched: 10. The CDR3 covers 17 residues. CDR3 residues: CASSFSHTGGGNEKLFF. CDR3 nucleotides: TGTGCCAGCAGTTTTTCTCATACAGGGGGCGGAAATGAAAAACTGTTTTTT.

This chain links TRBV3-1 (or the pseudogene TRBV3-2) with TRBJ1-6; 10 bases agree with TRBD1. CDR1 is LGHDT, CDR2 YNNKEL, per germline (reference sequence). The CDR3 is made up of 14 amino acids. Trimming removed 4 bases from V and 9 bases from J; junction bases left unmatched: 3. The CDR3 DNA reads TGTGCCAGCAGCCCACGGGACAGGGGTTCACCCCTCCACTTT. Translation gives CASSPRDRGSPLHF.

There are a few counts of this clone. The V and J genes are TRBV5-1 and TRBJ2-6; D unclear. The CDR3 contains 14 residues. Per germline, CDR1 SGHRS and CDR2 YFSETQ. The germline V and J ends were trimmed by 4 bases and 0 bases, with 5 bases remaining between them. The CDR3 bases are TGCGCCAGCAGCCGGAGCTCTGGGGCCAACGTCCTGACTTTC. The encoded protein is CASSRSSGANVLTF.

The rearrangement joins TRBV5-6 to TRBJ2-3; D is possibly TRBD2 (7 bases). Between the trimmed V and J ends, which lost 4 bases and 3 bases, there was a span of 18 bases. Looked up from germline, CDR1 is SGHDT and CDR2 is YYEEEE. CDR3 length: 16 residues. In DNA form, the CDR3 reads TGTGCCAGCAGCGATCGGGGAGGGGGTCGGACAGATACGCAGTATTTT. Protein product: CASSDRGGGRTDTQYF.

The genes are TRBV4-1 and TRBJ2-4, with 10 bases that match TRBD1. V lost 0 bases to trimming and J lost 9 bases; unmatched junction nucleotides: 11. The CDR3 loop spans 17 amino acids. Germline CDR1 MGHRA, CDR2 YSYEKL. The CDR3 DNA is TGCGCCAGCAGCCAAGATCCGGGACAGGGGCCTCAGGGCATTCAGTACTTC. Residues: CASSQDPGQGPQGIQYF.

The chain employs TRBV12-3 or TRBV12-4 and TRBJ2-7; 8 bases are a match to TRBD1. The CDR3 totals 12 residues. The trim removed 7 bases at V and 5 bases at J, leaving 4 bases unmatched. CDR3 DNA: TGTGCCAGCACCCGACAGGGGAACGAGCAGTACGTC. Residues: CASTRQGNEQYV.

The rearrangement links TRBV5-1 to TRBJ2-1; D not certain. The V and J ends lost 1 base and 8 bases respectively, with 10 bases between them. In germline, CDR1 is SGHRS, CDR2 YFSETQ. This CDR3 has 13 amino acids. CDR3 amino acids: CASSLSNTDEQFF. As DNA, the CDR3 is TGCGCCAGCAGCTTGTCAAATACGGATGAGCAGTTCTTC. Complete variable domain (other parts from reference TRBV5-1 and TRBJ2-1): KAGVTQTPRYLIKTRGQQVTLSCSPISGHRSVSWYQQTPGQGLQFLFEYFSETQRNKGNFPGRFSGRQFSNSRSEMNVSTLELGDSALYLCASSLSNTDEQFFGPGTRLTVL.

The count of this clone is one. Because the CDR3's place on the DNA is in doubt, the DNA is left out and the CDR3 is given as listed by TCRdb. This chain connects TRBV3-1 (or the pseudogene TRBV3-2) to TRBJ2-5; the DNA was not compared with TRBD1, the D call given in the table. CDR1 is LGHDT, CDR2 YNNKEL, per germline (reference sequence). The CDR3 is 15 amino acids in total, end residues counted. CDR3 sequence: CASSTSTGLRETQYF.

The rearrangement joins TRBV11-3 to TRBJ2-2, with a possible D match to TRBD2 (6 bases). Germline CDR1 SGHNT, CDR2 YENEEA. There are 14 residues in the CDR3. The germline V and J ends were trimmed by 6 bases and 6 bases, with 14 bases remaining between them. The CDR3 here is CASRSTGLPGELFF. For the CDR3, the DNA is TGTGCCAGCAGGTCTACGGGACTCCCCGGGGAGCTGTTTTTT. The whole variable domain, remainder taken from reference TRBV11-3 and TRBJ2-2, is EAGVVQSPRYKIIEKKQPVAFWCNPISGHNTLYWYLQNLGQGPELLIRYENEEAVDDSQLPKDRFSAERLKGVDSTLKIQPAELGDSAVYLCASRSTGLPGELFFGEGSRLTVL.

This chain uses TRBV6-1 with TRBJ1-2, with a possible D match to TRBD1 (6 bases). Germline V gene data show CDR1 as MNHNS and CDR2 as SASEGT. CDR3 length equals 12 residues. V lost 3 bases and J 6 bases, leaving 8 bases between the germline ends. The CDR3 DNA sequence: TGTGCCAGCAGTGACAGGGGCGATGGCTACACCTTC. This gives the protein CASSDRGDGYTF.

Here the CDR3 reads CASSQPPIGGGGETQYF. CDR3 DNA: TGTGCCAGCAGCCAACCTCCAATTGGGGGCGGTGGGGAGACCCAGTACTTC. V is TRBV3-1 (or the pseudogene TRBV3-2) and J is TRBJ2-5, with D perhaps matching TRBD1 (6 bases). Germline values: CDR1 LGHDT, CDR2 YNNKEL (reference sequence). Trimming removed 2 bases at V and 5 bases at J, with 21 bases between. This CDR3 region has 17 residues.

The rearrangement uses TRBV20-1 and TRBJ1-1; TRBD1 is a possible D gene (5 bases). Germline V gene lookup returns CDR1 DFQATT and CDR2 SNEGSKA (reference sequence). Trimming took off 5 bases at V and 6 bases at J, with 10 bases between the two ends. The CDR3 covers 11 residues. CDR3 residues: CSAPDNSEAFF. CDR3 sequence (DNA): TGCAGTGCTCCGGACAACTCTGAAGCTTTCTTT.

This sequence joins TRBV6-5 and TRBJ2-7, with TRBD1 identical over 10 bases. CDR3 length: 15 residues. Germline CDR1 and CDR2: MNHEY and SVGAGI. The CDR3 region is CASSYSTGGTDEQYV. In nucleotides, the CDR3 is TGTGCCAGCAGCTACTCGACAGGGGGCACCGACGAGCAGTACGTC.

This CDR3 is CASSPEGGNQPQHF. DNA of the CDR3: TGTGCCAGCAGTCCTGAGGGGGGCAATCAGCCCCAGCATTTT. The chain uses TRBV27 and TRBJ1-5, with D tentatively TRBD1 (6 bases). The CDR3 consists of 14 residues. Germline V gene data show CDR1 as MNHEY and CDR2 as SMNVEV (reference sequence). V was clipped by 5 bases and J by 2 bases, with 10 bases between them.

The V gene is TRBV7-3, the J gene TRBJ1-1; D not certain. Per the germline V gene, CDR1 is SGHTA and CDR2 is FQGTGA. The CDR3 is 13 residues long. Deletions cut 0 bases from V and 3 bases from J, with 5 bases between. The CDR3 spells CASSLTADTEAFF. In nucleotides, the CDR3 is TGTGCCAGCAGCTTAACGGCAGACACTGAAGCTTTCTTT. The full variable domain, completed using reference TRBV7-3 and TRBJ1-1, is GAGVSQTPSNKVTEKGKYVELRCDPISGHTALYWYRQSLGQGPEFLIYFQGTGAADDSGLPNDRFFAVRPEGSVSTLKIQRTERGDSAVYLCASSLTADTEAFFGQGTRLTVV.

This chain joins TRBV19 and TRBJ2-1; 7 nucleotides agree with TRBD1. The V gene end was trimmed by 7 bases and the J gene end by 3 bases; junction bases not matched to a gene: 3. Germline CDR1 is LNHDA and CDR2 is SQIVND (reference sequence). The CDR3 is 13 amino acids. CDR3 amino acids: CASKGQRYNEQFF. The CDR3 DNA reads TGTGCCAGTAAGGGACAGCGCTACAATGAGCAGTTCTTC.